This T cell receptor beta chain was captured in a study of spatial heterogeneity in lung cancer. Whole-study results and caveats: Relative to follow-up, resection was when ubiquitous expanded tumor TCRs appeared more in blood.

The V gene's germline CDR1 is SGDLS and CDR2 YYNGEE. After removal of 4 bases from V and 0 bases from J, the junction contained 10 bases not matched to a gene. The CDR3 is made up of 16 amino acids. This clonotype was detected many times. The antigen remains undetermined. On each TCR cDNA molecule, a unique molecular identifier was present. TCRdb reanalysed the 5' RACE reads using MiXCR and keeps one entry per CDR3 protein. The profile shows 40,000 or so distinct CDR3 sequences, approximately 5.2% of them singletons. Regarding time point: sample taken at primary tumor resection. Unsorted tumor, nontumor lung tissue or cryopreserved PBMC supplied the whole RNA.

This chain connects TRBV9 to TRBJ2-7, with 7 positions matching TRBD1. The sample here was PBMCs, taken at surgery. The receptor was isolated from a female donor with early-stage non-small cell lung cancer. CDR3 in amino acids: CASSPDTGDSSYEQYF. The CDR3 region has the DNA TGTGCCAGCAGCCCAGATACCGGGGACAGCTCCTACGAGCAGTACTTC.